This is a list of T cell receptor beta chains from one sample in a study of Graves' ophthalmopathy and Graves' hyperthyroidism. Each CDR3 protein gets one entry after TCRdb re-called the multiplex PCR reads with MiXCR. The sample lists roughly 1.1 million distinct CDR3 sequences, around a third occurring once. The source material was peripheral blood or thyroid tissue (not recorded which). These TCRs come from an adult man with Graves' hyperthyroidism. Each CDR3 is given with its conserved first and last residue. A D gene is named only where the DNA matches it firmly. Expanded clones get a size class; other rows say once, few or many, or leave the size out.

V: TRBV19; D: NA; J: TRBJ2-7; size: few; length: 15; DNA: TGTGCCAGTACGAATGCCCCTGGCGGGCCCTACGAGCAGTACTTC; CDR3: CASTNAPGGPYEQYF
V: TRBV3-1; D: NA; J: TRBJ2-5; size: NA; length: 15; DNA: TGTGCCAGCAGTCTACAGGGTCTAATCGTGAAGACCCAGTACTTC; CDR3: CASSLQGLIVKTQYF
V: TRBV20-1; D: NA; J: TRBJ1-1; size: NA; length: 12; DNA: TGCAGTGCTAGAGATGGCGACTGGGCAGCTTTCTTT; CDR3: CSARDGDWAAFF
V: TRBV20-1; D: TRBD1; J: TRBJ1-5; size: few; length: 18; DNA: TGCAGTGCTAGAAGTGTCAGGGGGTCGGGTTTAAGCAATCAGCCCCAGCATTTT; CDR3: CSARSVRGSGLSNQPQHF
V: TRBV7-2; D: NA; J: TRBJ1-2; size: NA; length: 14; DNA: TGTGCCAGCAGCCGTCAGGGTTTGGGCTATGGCTACACCTTC; CDR3: CASSRQGLGYGYTF
V: TRBV2; D: NA; J: TRBJ1-6; size: many; length: 16; DNA: TGTGCCAGCAGTGAAGCGGAGGGGATGGGTAATTCACCCCTCCACTTT; CDR3: CASSEAEGMGNSPLHF
V: TRBV4-3; D: NA; J: TRBJ2-5; size: NA; length: 15; DNA: TGCGCCAGCAGCCAAGATTCTATATCTGGGGAGACCCAGTACTTC; CDR3: CASSQDSISGETQYF
V: TRBV7-9; D: NA; J: TRBJ2-7; size: NA; length: 15; DNA: TGTGCCAGCAGCGTTGAAGGGGGAACAGTGTACGAGCAGTACTTC; CDR3: CASSVEGGTVYEQYF
V: TRBV10-3; D: TRBD2; J: TRBJ2-2; size: once; length: 16; DNA: TGTGCCATCAGCAGTTATGGACTAGCGGTCACCGGGGAGCTGTTTTTT; CDR3: CAISSYGLAVTGELFF
V: TRBV2; D: TRBD1; J: TRBJ1-5; size: NA; length: 14; DNA: TGTGCCAGCGTTGAAGCAGGGGGTGGACAGCCCCAGCATTTT; CDR3: CASVEAGGGQPQHF
V: TRBV19; D: NA; J: TRBJ1-5; size: NA; length: 17; DNA: TGTGCCAGTAGTATCCTCGGACAGTTAAATAGCAATCAGCCCCAGCATTTT; CDR3: CASSILGQLNSNQPQHF
V: TRBV19; D: NA; J: TRBJ1-1; size: NA; length: 16; DNA: TGTGCCAGTAGTCCGAGGAGGGCAGGGGCGAACACTGAAGCTTTCTTT; CDR3: CASSPRRAGANTEAFF
V: TRBV4-3; D: TRBD1; J: TRBJ1-5; size: NA; length: 16; DNA: TGCGCCAGCAGCCAAGACGGACAGGGGGCTAATCAGCCCCAGCATTTT; CDR3: CASSQDGQGANQPQHF
V: TRBV12-3/TRBV12-4; D: TRBD1; J: TRBJ1-1; size: many; length: 15; DNA: TGTGCCAGCAGTCACAATACAGGGGGCCTGACTGAAGCTTTCTTT; CDR3: CASSHNTGGLTEAFF
V: TRBV7-7; D: NA; J: TRBJ2-2; size: NA; length: 17; DNA: TGTGCCAGCAGCACCTCTGGGAGCCGTGGGTTTACTGGGGAGCTGTTTTTT; CDR3: CASSTSGSRGFTGELFF
V: TRBV4-1; D: NA; J: TRBJ2-5; size: NA; length: 15; DNA: TGCGCCAGCAGCCAAGATGGTGCTATTCAAGAGACCCAGTACTTC; CDR3: CASSQDGAIQETQYF
V: TRBV4-3; D: NA; J: TRBJ2-7; size: NA; length: 12; DNA: TGCGCCAGCAGCCAAGAGAGGGGAGAGCAGTACTTC; CDR3: CASSQERGEQYF
V: TRBV9; D: NA; J: TRBJ1-6; size: NA; length: 12; DNA: TGTGCCAGCAGCGTAGGGGCTGCAACCCTCCACTTT; CDR3: CASSVGAATLHF
V: TRBV25-1; D: NA; J: TRBJ1-6; size: NA; length: 14; DNA: TGTGCCAGCGTTCCGACAGAGTATAATTCACCCCTCCACTTT; CDR3: CASVPTEYNSPLHF
V: TRBV6-1; D: NA; J: TRBJ1-1; size: NA; length: 14; DNA: TGTGCCAGCAGTGAATTAAGGGGCTGGACTGAAGCTTTCTTT; CDR3: CASSELRGWTEAFF
V: TRBV4-3; D: NA; J: TRBJ1-5; size: few; length: 15; DNA: TGCGCCAGCAGCCAAGCCCCAGGGGTGGGGCAGCCCCAGCATTTT; CDR3: CASSQAPGVGQPQHF
V: TRBV7-2; D: TRBD2; J: TRBJ2-7; size: many; length: 15; DNA: TGTGCCAGCAGCTTTAGCGGGGGCGCCTCCTACGAGCAGTACTTC; CDR3: CASSFSGGASYEQYF
V: TRBV7-9; D: TRBD1; J: TRBJ2-5; size: many; length: 14; DNA: TGTGCCAGCAGCTTTACGACAGGGCCAGAGACCCAGTACTTC; CDR3: CASSFTTGPETQYF
V: TRBV25-1; D: TRBD1; J: TRBJ2-7; size: NA; length: 15; DNA: TGTGCCAGCAGTGGAGACCGGGACAGACATTACGAGCAGTACTTC; CDR3: CASSGDRDRHYEQYF
V: TRBV6-2/TRBV6-3; D: TRBD1; J: TRBJ1-2; size: NA; length: 14; DNA: TGTGCCGGGAGACAGGGATCGACTAACTATGGCTACACCTTC; CDR3: CAGRQGSTNYGYTF
V: TRBV4-2; D: TRBD2; J: TRBJ2-7; size: NA; length: 15; DNA: TGTGCCAGCAGCCATTTGACTAGCGGCAGCTACGAGCAGTACTTC; CDR3: CASSHLTSGSYEQYF
V: TRBV15; D: NA; J: TRBJ2-7; size: few; length: 15; DNA: TGTGCCACCAGCAGAGAGGTGGGCTTTAACTACGAGCAGTACTTC; CDR3: CATSREVGFNYEQYF
V: TRBV7-9; D: NA; J: TRBJ1-2; size: many; length: 14; DNA: TGTGCCAGCAGCTTAGACGGGGACGTGGGTGGCTACACCTTC; CDR3: CASSLDGDVGGYTF
V: TRBV27; D: NA; J: TRBJ2-2; size: NA; length: 16; DNA: TGTGCCAGCGTCACGGGACACATAACGAACACCGGGGAGCTGTTTTTT; CDR3: CASVTGHITNTGELFF
V: TRBV11-3; D: NA; J: TRBJ1-1; size: many; length: 13; DNA: TGTGCCAGCAGCGCCCGGAGGAACACTGAAGCTTTCTTT; CDR3: CASSARRNTEAFF
V: TRBV29-1; D: NA; J: TRBJ1-1; size: NA; length: 16; DNA: TGCAGCGTTGAAGATCTCGTCAGGGGCGCGTATACTGAAGCTTTCTTT; CDR3: CSVEDLVRGAYTEAFF
V: TRBV24-1; D: TRBD2; J: TRBJ2-6; size: many; length: 15; DNA: TGTGCCACCAGGGCTAGCGGGGCTGGGGCCAACGTCCTGACTTTC; CDR3: CATRASGAGANVLTF
V: TRBV7-6; D: NA; J: TRBJ2-7; size: many; length: 13; DNA: TGTGCCAGCAGCTTTAGGGTATCGGACGAGCAGTACTTC; CDR3: CASSFRVSDEQYF
V: TRBV15; D: NA; J: TRBJ2-7; size: many; length: 16; DNA: TGTGCCACCAGCAGAGAAATTGGGGGAAGCTCCTACGAGCAGTACTTC; CDR3: CATSREIGGSSYEQYF
V: TRBV11-2; D: NA; J: TRBJ1-4; size: few; length: 14; DNA: TGTGCCAGCAGCAGACCGGGGAGAGGGGAAAAACTGTTTTTT; CDR3: CASSRPGRGEKLFF
V: TRBV4-1; D: NA; J: TRBJ2-7; size: many; length: 14; DNA: TGCGCCAGCAGCCAACTAGGCCGGATGTACGAGCAGTACTTC; CDR3: CASSQLGRMYEQYF
V: TRBV7-9; D: NA; J: TRBJ1-4; size: NA; length: 16; DNA: TGTGCCAGCAGAAAGGCTAGCGGGGGAACTAATGAAGAACTGTTTTTT; CDR3: CASRKASGGTNEELFF